These 20 T cell receptor beta chains were all obtained from the same sample, sequenced in a study of cytomegalovirus exposure and HLA in healthy donors. 60 Vbeta and 13 Jbeta primers were used in PCR. The repertoire was sequenced with immunoSEQ multiplex PCR; TCRdb's copy has only in-frame clones and lacks some. The repertoire has over 130,000 clones, almost 85% of them found once; the top ten carry around 1.5%. Sequences were obtained from PBMCs. The source of these receptors is a man aged 30-40 years in good health and CMV-seropositive.

The chain is built from TRBV7-3 and TRBJ2-1; 10 nucleotides agree with TRBD2. The CDR3 covers 15 residues. Germline lookup yields CDR1 SGHTA and CDR2 FQGTGA. J lost 2 bases, V lost 6 bases, and 4 bases had no gene match. The CDR3 bases are TGTGCCAGCAGTCCTCTAGCGGGAGCCTACAATGAGCAGTTCTTC. Residues: CASSPLAGAYNEQFF.

The chain uses TRBV19 and TRBJ1-2; D possibly corresponds to TRBD1 (6 bases). This CDR3 region has 13 residues. Germline CDR1 LNHDA, CDR2 SQIVND (reference sequence). Deletions cut 4 bases from V and 6 bases from J, with 12 bases between. CDR3 DNA sequence: TGTGCCAGTAGTAACAGGGCGGGGGATGGCTACACCTTC. Its protein product is CASSNRAGDGYTF.

The chain has TRBV25-1 and TRBJ2-1; 10 bases line up with TRBD2. From germline, CDR1 is MGHDK and CDR2 SYGVNS. The junction had 5 bases not matched to a gene; V was cut back by 8 bases and J by 4 bases. The CDR3 is made up of 14 amino acids. The CDR3 DNA reads as TGTGCCAGCGAACTAGCGGGGTCATACAATGAGCAGTTCTTC. It encodes CASELAGSYNEQFF. Drawing the rest from reference TRBV25-1 and TRBJ2-1, the complete variable domain is EADIYQTPRYLVIGTGKKITLECSQTMGHDKMYWYQQDPGMELHLIHYSYGVNSTEKGDLSSESTVSRIRTEHFPLTLESARPSHTSQYLCASELAGSYNEQFFGPGTRLTVL.

The sample holds one count of this clone. This chain links TRBV18 with TRBJ1-5; unclear D gene. Trimming shortened V by 4 bases and J by 6 bases, and 10 bases separated the two germline ends. Germline values: CDR1 KGHSH, CDR2 LQKENI. The CDR3 extends over 13 amino acids. The CDR3 is CASSQPSGQPQHF. In DNA, the CDR3 is TGTGCCAGCTCACAACCGTCGGGTCAGCCCCAGCATTTT.

The gene calls are TRBV10-3 and TRBJ2-7; 7 bases align to TRBD1. Trimming removed 3 bases from V and 2 bases from J; junction bases left unmatched: 13. From germline, CDR1 is ENHRY and CDR2 SYGVKD. The CDR3 covers 17 residues. The CDR3 sequence: CAISDQPTGEKPYEQYF. CDR3 coding DNA: TGTGCCATCAGTGATCAACCTACAGGGGAGAAGCCCTACGAGCAGTACTTC.

V gene TRBV18 combines with J gene TRBJ2-7; a possible D gene is TRBD1 (6 bases). Germline lookup yields CDR1 KGHSH and CDR2 LQKENI. Trimming removed 2 bases from V and 3 bases from J, with 11 bases in between. This CDR3 has 14 amino acids. The CDR3 nucleotides read TGTGCCAGCTCACCAACGACAGGAGACTACGAGCAGTACTTC. This codes for CASSPTTGDYEQYF.

V is TRBV7-9 and J is TRBJ2-1; 7 bases are a match to TRBD2. The germline gives CDR1 SEHNR, CDR2 FQNEAQ (reference sequence). CDR3 length equals 16 residues. Losses at the gene ends were 0 bases for V and 6 bases for J; bases not matched to a gene: 8. The CDR3 loop is CASSLALSGDSNEQFF. The CDR3, as DNA: TGTGCCAGCAGCTTAGCGCTAAGCGGGGACTCCAATGAGCAGTTCTTC. Using reference TRBV7-9 and TRBJ2-1 for the parts outside the CDR3, the full variable domain is DTGVSQNPRHKITKRGQNVTFRCDPISEHNRLYWYRQTLGQGPEFLTYFQNEAQLEKSRLLSDRFSAERPKGSFSTLEIQRTEQGDSAMYLCASSLALSGDSNEQFFGPGTRLTVL.

This rearrangement joins TRBV18 to TRBJ2-5; tentative D call: TRBD2 (5 bases). Germline CDR1 and CDR2: KGHSH and LQKENI. Trimming left V 2 bases short and J 5 bases short, with 12 bases between. This CDR3 contains 14 residues. The CDR3 DNA reads TGTGCCAGCTCACCAGACACTCCGGGGGAGACCCAGTACTTC. This gives the protein CASSPDTPGETQYF.

The chain has TRBV9 and TRBJ2-1; 8 nucleotides align to TRBD2. CDR1 is SGDLS and CDR2 is YYNGEE in the germline V gene. V dropped 2 bases and J dropped 2; count of bases not matched to a gene: 9. The CDR3 extends over 17 amino acids. CDR3 sequence: CASSVGVAGPPYNEQFF. The CDR3 DNA sequence: TGTGCCAGCAGCGTCGGCGTAGCGGGACCCCCCTACAATGAGCAGTTCTTC.

The V and J genes are TRBV7-9 and TRBJ2-7; a weak D match, TRBD2 (6 bases). This CDR3 contains 13 residues. In germline, CDR1 is SEHNR, CDR2 FQNEAQ (reference sequence). Trimming shortened V by 1 base and J by 5 bases, and 9 bases separated the two germline ends. The CDR3, as DNA: TGTGCCAGCAGCTTAGGGGGCGGGGACGAGCAGTACTTC. Translation gives CASSLGGGDEQYF.

CDR3 amino acids: CASSAEGSSGFSETGQFF. The CDR3 DNA reads TGTGCCAGCAGCGCAGAGGGGTCTAGCGGGTTTTCCGAGACGGGGCAGTTCTTC. This sequence joins TRBV9 and TRBJ2-1; the match to TRBD2 covers 8 bases. This CDR3 spans 18 amino acids. Per germline, CDR1 SGDLS and CDR2 YYNGEE. V lost 3 bases and J lost 12; bases outside the gene matches: 23.

This sequence joins TRBV9 and TRBJ1-1; D remains ambiguous. Germline values: CDR1 SGDLS, CDR2 YYNGEE. Trimming stripped 0 bases from V and 5 bases from J, with 8 bases between. The CDR3 spans 13 residues. CDR3 protein: CASSVGGKTEAFF. The CDR3 coding sequence is TGTGCCAGCAGCGTAGGAGGGAAAACTGAAGCTTTCTTT.

The rearrangement uses TRBV27 and TRBJ2-3; possibly TRBD2 for D (6 bases). Trimming left V 5 bases short and J 2 bases short, with 11 bases between. The germline V gene has CDR1 MNHEY and CDR2 SMNVEV (reference sequence). CDR3 length: 14 amino acids. The CDR3 DNA reads TGTGCCAGCAGTCTCTCGGGACTCACAGATACGCAGTATTTT. The encoded protein is CASSLSGLTDTQYF.

This sequence joins TRBV29-1 and TRBJ2-5; 10 bases fit TRBD1. The germline gives CDR1 SQVTM, CDR2 ANQGSEA. The CDR3 extends over 14 amino acids. Trimming removed 6 bases from V and 10 bases from J; junction bases left unmatched: 14. CDR3 nucleotides: TGCAGCGTGCCTGGGACAGGGGTACGGCGGGGCCAGTACTTC. It yields the protein CSVPGTGVRRGQYF.

This chain uses TRBV6-1 with TRBJ2-5; 9 nucleotides agree with TRBD2. CDR1 and CDR2 (germline): MNHNS, SASEGT. This CDR3 comprises 14 residues. V lost 8 bases to trimming and J lost 4 bases; unmatched junction nucleotides: 8. The CDR3 DNA reads as TGTGCCAGCTTTTCTAGCGGGGCGGGAGAGACCCAGTACTTC. Translating it yields CASFSSGAGETQYF.

Remarks on this clone: The CDR3 end shows no conserved phenylalanine or tryptophan, and so a read error is likely. The chain couples TRBV6-1 to TRBJ1-2; D may be TRBD1 (5 bases). Trimming took off 5 bases at V and 1 base at J, with 14 bases between the two ends. CDR1 is MNHNS and CDR2 is SASEGT in the germline V gene. The CDR3 has 15 residues. CDR3 amino acids: CASSTGTTHNYGYTL. CDR3 DNA sequence: TGTGCCAGCAGTACCGGGACTACTCATAACTATGGCTACACCCTC.

The gene calls are TRBV19 and TRBJ2-2; 8 nucleotides align to TRBD2. Germline trimming cut 8 bases from V and 5 bases from J; bases unmatched to any gene: 7. The CDR3 extends over 14 amino acids. CDR1 LNHDA and CDR2 SQIVND come from the germline V gene (reference sequence). CDR3: CASSSPGGTGELFF. DNA for the CDR3: TGTGCCAGTTCCTCCCCGGGGGGGACCGGGGAGCTGTTTTTT.

This clone appeared a single time. The CDR3 spells CASSFLAGSYNEQFF. CDR3 sequence (DNA): TGCGCCAGCAGCTTTCTAGCGGGATCCTACAATGAGCAGTTCTTC. The chain is built from TRBV5-1 and TRBJ2-1; 9 bases map to TRBD2. Germline CDR1 SGHRS, CDR2 YFSETQ. The CDR3 is made up of 15 amino acids. V trimming: 2 bases; J trimming: 1 base; junction bases outside the gene matches: 1.

The rearrangement links TRBV28 to TRBJ1-3; D call uncertain. V shed 3 bases and J shed 7 bases, with 13 bases lying between them. This CDR3 is built from 14 residues. Germline CDR1 is MDHEN and CDR2 is SYDVKM. The DNA for the CDR3 is TGTGCCAGCAGTTTGTCGAACCCCCGGAACACCATATATTTT. Amino acids: CASSLSNPRNTIYF.

This chain links TRBV30 with TRBJ1-1; tentatively, D is TRBD1 (6 bases). Germline-derived CDR1 and CDR2 are GTSNPN and SVGIG (reference sequence). With 2 bases removed from V and 2 bases from J, the gap between germline ends came to 15 bases. The CDR3 loop spans 15 amino acids. The CDR3 nucleotides are TGTGCCTGGAGTAAATTCGGACAGTTTAACACTGAAGCTTTCTTT. It yields the protein CAWSKFGQFNTEAFF.